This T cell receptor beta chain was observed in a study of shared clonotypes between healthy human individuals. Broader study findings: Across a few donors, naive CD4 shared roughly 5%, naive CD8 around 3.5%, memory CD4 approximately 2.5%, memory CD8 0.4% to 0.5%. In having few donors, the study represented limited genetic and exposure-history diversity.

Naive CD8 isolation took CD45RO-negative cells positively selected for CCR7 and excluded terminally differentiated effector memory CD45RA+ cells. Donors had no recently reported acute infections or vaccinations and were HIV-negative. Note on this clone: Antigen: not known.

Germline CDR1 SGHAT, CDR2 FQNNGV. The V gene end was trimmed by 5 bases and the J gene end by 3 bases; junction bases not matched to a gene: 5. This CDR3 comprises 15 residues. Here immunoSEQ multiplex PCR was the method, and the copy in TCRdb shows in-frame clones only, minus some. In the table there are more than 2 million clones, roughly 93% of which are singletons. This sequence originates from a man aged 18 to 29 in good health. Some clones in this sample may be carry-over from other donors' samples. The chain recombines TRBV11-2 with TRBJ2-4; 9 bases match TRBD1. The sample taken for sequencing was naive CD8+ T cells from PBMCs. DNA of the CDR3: TGTGCCAGCAGCCGGGGACAGGGTAACAAAAACATTCAGTACTTC. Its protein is CASSRGQGNKNIQYF.